The clone carrying this T cell receptor (beta chain) showed up many times. Its antigen is still unknown. The germline V gene has CDR1 SNHLY and CDR2 FYNNEI. V was clipped by 4 bases and J by 4 bases, with 25 bases between them. The CDR3 loop spans 18 amino acids. This specimen comes from a study of shared clonotypes between healthy human individuals. Produced via immunoSEQ multiplex PCR; TCRdb's table is partial and in-frame only. The table lists tens of thousands of clones, 50% to 70% of them singletons. Free of recent acute infections or vaccinations, the donors were healthy HIV-negative adults. Study results and caveats: The study generally estimated greater richness for naive than memory subsets. Sharing across four donors was seen in 4% to 6.5% of naive CD4 clonotypes.

The TCR comes from a man aged 30 to 39 in good health. The chain carries TRBV2 and TRBJ1-1; D is ambiguous. Sequencing used memory CD8+ T cells sorted from blood. The subset denotes: CD45RO+ cells pooled with CCR7-negative TemRA cells. The CDR3 coding sequence is TGTGCCAGCAGTGGGGTTCAGGACTTTTCTGATGACGGCACTGAAGCTTTCTTT. This gives the protein CASSGVQDFSDDGTEAFF.